The present T cell receptor (beta chain) was sequenced within a study of sequential checkpoint blockade in melanoma. The CDR3 length is 15 residues. V was clipped by 3 bases and J by 5 bases; unmatched bases: 9. Germline V CDR1 and CDR2: MNHEY, SMNVEV (reference sequence). Treatment noted: randomized to nivolumab then ipilimumab (arm A) or the reverse (arm B). TCRdb's table, derived via immunoSEQ multiplex PCR, lists solely in-frame clones and lacks some. The sample has roughly 30,000 clones, 83% seen once. The receptor comes from a human donor with melanoma. The gene calls are TRBV27 and TRBJ1-2; 7 nucleotides match TRBD1. The material was CD8+ T cells sorted from blood (inferred from file names), obtained from a patient given nivolumab and ipilimumab in sequence. The CDR3 region has the DNA TGTGCCAGCAGTTTGGCGGGACAGACCCTTTATGGCTACACCTTC. Translation: CASSLAGQTLYGYTF.